A selection of T cell receptor beta chains follows, all from one sample in a study of beta chain features in type 1 diabetes. Produced via immunoSEQ multiplex PCR; TCRdb's table is partial and in-frame only. In the table there are 240,000 or so clones, 25% to 35% of which are singletons. The sequencing sample was made of central memory CD4+ T cells from blood. The receptors were sampled from a young man in good health. CDR3s include the opening cysteine and the closing phenylalanine or tryptophan. The listing skips clone size in some rows; elsewhere it reads once, few, many or a size class.

TRBV30	TRBJ2-1	NA	CAWSGGIYNEQFF
TRBV14	TRBJ1-3	NA	CASSFDMTNTIYF
TRBV7-9	TRBJ1-1	few	CASREGSHTEKAFF
TRBV28	TRBJ2-7	few	CASSAALGQGGNEQYF
TRBV14	TRBJ1-1	NA	CASSQDRGRGEAFF
TRBV29-1	TRBJ2-7	NA	CSAQGQGAYEQYF
TRBV19	TRBJ1-4	few	CASKQGTTNEKLFF
TRBV7-9	TRBJ1-1	NA	CASSVETLGAEAFF
TRBV7-2	TRBJ2-1	NA	CASSPGFGQFF
TRBV10-3	TRBJ2-7	few	CAITWDSSYEQYF
TRBV7-6	TRBJ2-5	few	CASSLPGQETQYF
TRBV2	TRBJ1-1	NA	CASSSPTGMNTEAFF
TRBV29-1	TRBJ1-1	few	CSVTRGQGAWTEAFF
TRBV28	TRBJ2-7	many	CASRGTPGYEQYF
TRBV19	TRBJ1-2	NA	CATLSDRVFHGGYTF
TRBV4-2	TRBJ2-5	few	CASSPDWETQYF
TRBV7-2	TRBJ2-3	NA	CASNRESTDTQYF
TRBV27	TRBJ1-1	NA	CASSPTRGGTEAFF
TRBV7-2	TRBJ2-7	NA	CASSPGPSYEQYF
TRBV7-2	TRBJ2-7	NA	CASSLSDSFSYEQYF
TRBV6-5	TRBJ2-4	NA	CASSRGGKNIQYF
TRBV18	TRBJ1-1	NA	CASSPSDSMNTEAFF
TRBV4-3	TRBJ2-7	few	CASSQAGLAGTPQYF
TRBV10-3	TRBJ2-1	few	CAISGSGRPYNEQFF
TRBV7-9	TRBJ1-1	few	CASSPRSDTEAFF
TRBV7-2	TRBJ2-1	many	CASSSLGLPFNEQFF
TRBV5-4	TRBJ2-7	few	CASSLEGLAGEGNF
TRBV4-2	TRBJ2-3	NA	CASSQDGIPDTQYF